The next 31 T cell receptor beta chains were all read from a single sample in a study of cytomegalovirus exposure and HLA in healthy donors. Profiling relied on immunoSEQ multiplex PCR, and the TCRdb table lists in-frame clones only, not all of them. Of 150,000 or so clones listed, roughly 86% are singletons. The sample comprised PBMCs. All receptors come from a human donor in good health.

This sequence joins TRBV19 and TRBJ2-7, with TRBD1 matching 8 bases. V lost 1 base to trimming and J lost 3 bases; unmatched junction nucleotides: 5. CDR3 size: 15 residues. Per germline, CDR1 LNHDA and CDR2 SQIVND (reference sequence). The CDR3 region is CASSIGTGPYYEQYF. The CDR3, as DNA: TGTGCCAGTAGTATAGGGACAGGGCCCTACTACGAGCAGTACTTC. Filled out from reference TRBV19 and TRBJ2-7, the complete variable domain reads DGGITQSPKYLFRKEGQNVTLSCEQNLNHDAMYWYRQDPGQGLRLIYYSQIVNDFQKGDIAEGYSVSREKKESFPLTVTSAQKNPTAFYLCASSIGTGPYYEQYFGPGTRLTVT.

This chain connects TRBV5-1 to TRBJ2-7, with 8 nucleotides matching TRBD2. CDR3 length: 15 residues. The germline CDR1 and CDR2 sequences are SGHRS and YFSETQ. The ends lost 0 bases at V and 2 bases at J; junction bases unmatched: 4. DNA for the CDR3: TGCGCCAGCAGCTTGGCGGCGGGAGGAGCCTACGAGCAGTACTTC. This codes for CASSLAAGGAYEQYF.

The chain is built from TRBV7-2 and TRBJ2-7; 9 positions agree with TRBD2. The J segment lost 3 bases and the V segment lost 5 bases, leaving 8 bases of the junction unmatched. Per the germline V gene, CDR1 is SGHTA and CDR2 is FQGNSA. CDR3 length: 15 amino acids. The CDR3 loop reads CASSTRAGGRYEQYF. In DNA form, the CDR3 reads TGTGCCAGCAGCACTCGGGCGGGAGGGCGCTACGAGCAGTACTTC.

The chain joins TRBV5-6 to TRBJ2-1, with TRBD2 identical over 11 bases. This CDR3 is built from 18 residues. After removal of 3 bases from V and 0 bases from J, the junction contained 8 bases not matched to a gene. CDR1 and CDR2 from the germline V gene are SGHDT and YYEEEE. DNA for the CDR3: TGTGCCAGCAGCTCTTGGACTAGCGGGTTTACCTCCTACAATGAGCAGTTCTTC. Translating it yields CASSSWTSGFTSYNEQFF.

In this sample, this clone turned up a few times. CDR3 bases: TGCAGTGCTAGTCTGAATGAAAAACTGTTTTTT. Translation: CSASLNEKLFF. V and J are TRBV20-1 and TRBJ1-4, with unresolved D. V was cut by 3 bases and J by 5 bases, with 4 bases left in between. The CDR3 totals 11 residues. Germline CDR1 DFQATT, CDR2 SNEGSKA (reference sequence).

The chain carries TRBV11-2 and TRBJ2-2; the D gene is possibly TRBD1 (6 bases). The CDR3 sequence is 15 residues long. Germline V lookup: CDR1 SGHAT, CDR2 FQNNGV. Trimming took off 3 bases at V and 1 base at J, with 9 bases between the two ends. CDR3 sequence reads: CASSFVTGNTGELFF. CDR3 coding DNA: TGTGCCAGCAGCTTTGTGACAGGGAACACCGGGGAGCTGTTTTTT.

V and J are TRBV7-9 and TRBJ1-2, with 8 nucleotides matching TRBD1. Germline-derived CDR1 and CDR2 are SEHNR and FQNEAQ (reference sequence). The CDR3 spans 18 residues. Trimming at V came to 1 base and at J to 4 bases, leaving 14 bases not matched to a gene. CDR3 nucleotide sequence: TGTGCCAGCAGCTTAGGTTTCGGTGTTGGACAGGGTATCTATGGCTACACCTTC. It codes for CASSLGFGVGQGIYGYTF.

The chain employs TRBV5-3 and TRBJ2-7; TRBD1 matches 7 bases. TRBV5-3 is an ORF, with its function uncertain. The J segment lost 0 bases and the V segment lost 1 base, leaving 10 bases of the junction unmatched. This CDR3 contains 17 residues. CDR3 residues: CARSLLEIRDSSYEQYF. The CDR3 DNA is TGTGCCAGAAGCTTGTTGGAGATCCGGGACAGCTCCTACGAGCAGTACTTC.

The chain employs TRBV7-8 and TRBJ2-5; TRBD1 might be the D (5 bases). Trimming took off 6 bases at V and 3 bases at J, with 23 bases between the two ends. The V gene's germline CDR1 is SGHVS and CDR2 FQNEAQ. CDR3 length: 17 amino acids. CDR3 loop: CASRRQIPTELKETQYF. The DNA of the CDR3 is TGTGCCAGCAGGCGACAGATACCGACAGAGCTAAAAGAGACCCAGTACTTC.

This clone was seen only a few times. The chain joins TRBV7-9 to TRBJ2-7; 9 bases are a match to TRBD1. V shed 5 bases, J shed 3 bases, and the junction held 2 bases outside the gene matches. This CDR3 has 13 amino acids. In germline, CDR1 is SEHNR, CDR2 FQNEAQ (reference sequence). The CDR3 nucleotides read TGTGCCAGCAGCCGGGGACAGGGCTACGAGCAGTACTTC. Protein sequence: CASSRGQGYEQYF. Using reference TRBV7-9 and TRBJ2-7 for the parts outside the CDR3, the full variable domain is DTGVSQNPRHKITKRGQNVTFRCDPISEHNRLYWYRQTLGQGPEFLTYFQNEAQLEKSRLLSDRFSAERPKGSFSTLEIQRTEQGDSAMYLCASSRGQGYEQYFGPGTRLTVT.

The rearrangement uses TRBV2 and TRBJ2-1, with TRBD2 matching over 9 bases. Germline V gene sequence: CDR1 SNHLY, CDR2 FYNNEI. This CDR3 has 12 amino acids. Unmatched junction bases numbered 10, after V lost 7 bases and J lost 15 bases. CDR3 coding DNA: TGTGCCAGCATACTAGCGGGTGGGGAAGGGTTCTTC. The encoded protein is CASILAGGEGFF.

The gene calls are TRBV9 and TRBJ1-1; 7 bases map to TRBD1. The CDR3 spans 16 residues. After removal of 3 bases from V and 1 base from J, the junction contained 9 bases not matched to a gene. The germline V gene has CDR1 SGDLS and CDR2 YYNGEE. The chain's CDR3 is CASSGRGGTPNTEAFF. CDR3 nucleotide sequence: TGTGCCAGCAGCGGGAGAGGGGGCACCCCGAACACTGAAGCTTTCTTT.

The DNA of the CDR3 is TGCGCCAGCGCCTTCTTTGCGGGAGCCAAAAACATTCAGTACTTC. This sequence encodes CASAFFAGAKNIQYF. The chain has TRBV5-1 and TRBJ2-4; the D gene is possibly TRBD2 (5 bases). V was pared by 7 bases and J by 0 bases, with 14 bases between. CDR1 and CDR2 from the germline V gene are SGHRS and YFSETQ. The CDR3 length is 15 residues. The entire variable domain, with the rest obtained from reference TRBV5-1 and TRBJ2-4, is as follows: KAGVTQTPRYLIKTRGQQVTLSCSPISGHRSVSWYQQTPGQGLQFLFEYFSETQRNKGNFPGRFSGRQFSNSRSEMNVSTLELGDSALYLCASAFFAGAKNIQYFGAGTRLSVL.

The rearrangement links TRBV7-9 to TRBJ1-3; possible D gene TRBD1, 5 bases. V shed 10 bases and J shed 14 bases, with 18 bases lying between them. Germline V gene data show CDR1 as SEHNR and CDR2 as FQNEAQ (reference sequence). The CDR3 spans 11 residues. CDR3 protein: CAISDRQGLYF. The CDR3 DNA sequence: TGTGCCATCTCCGACCGGCAGGGCCTATATTTT.

V usage is TRBV5-1 and J usage is TRBJ1-3, with D perhaps matching TRBD1 (6 bases). The V end was cut by 4 bases, the J end by 4 bases, with 15 bases between. The CDR3 covers 15 residues. Germline assignment: CDR1 SGHRS and CDR2 YFSETQ. The CDR3 protein is CASSEGGLLGNTIYF. In DNA, the CDR3 is TGCGCCAGCAGCGAAGGGGGTTTGCTAGGAAACACCATATATTTT.

V usage is TRBV6-4 and J usage is TRBJ2-7; 10 bases line up with TRBD1. Germline CDR1 MRHNA, CDR2 SNTAGT. The CDR3 covers 14 residues. V shed 7 bases, J shed 5 bases, and the junction held 8 bases outside the gene matches. The CDR3 region is CASMGTGEDHEQYF. The CDR3 DNA follows: TGTGCCAGCATGGGGACAGGGGAGGACCACGAGCAGTACTTC.

The chain employs TRBV15 and TRBJ1-4, with D tentatively TRBD1 (5 bases). Trimming took 9 bases from V and 0 from J, leaving 8 bases between them. Germline V CDR1 and CDR2: LNHNV, YYDKDF (reference sequence). The CDR3 totals 13 residues. The CDR3 region is CATTEPTNEKLFF. The DNA of the CDR3 is TGTGCCACGACAGAGCCAACTAATGAAAAACTGTTTTTT.

The rearrangement links TRBV5-6 to TRBJ2-1; D is perhaps TRBD2 (6 bases). Germline CDR1 and CDR2: SGHDT and YYEEEE. V dropped 1 base and J dropped 9 bases, with 14 bases sitting between them. The CDR3 sequence is 14 residues long. For the CDR3, the DNA is TGTGCCAGCAGCTTGTATTCGGGAGCGGGTGAGCAGTTCTTC. Its protein product is CASSLYSGAGEQFF.

The rearrangement uses TRBV9 and TRBJ1-4; 7 bases match TRBD1. Germline V CDR1 and CDR2: SGDLS, YYNGEE. This CDR3 has 17 residues. Trimming removed 4 bases from V and 6 bases from J; junction bases left unmatched: 15. CDR3 nucleotide sequence: TGTGCCAGCAGCTCAGCCAGGCAAAGGGGGCTTGATGAAAAACTGTTTTTT. Its translation is CASSSARQRGLDEKLFF. The whole variable domain, filled in from reference TRBV9 and TRBJ1-4, reads DSGVTQTPKHLITATGQRVTLRCSPRSGDLSVYWYQQSLDQGLQFLIQYYNGEERAKGNILERFSAQQFPDLHSELNLSSLELGDSALYFCASSSARQRGLDEKLFFGSGTQLSVL.

This rearrangement joins TRBV5-1 to TRBJ1-1; D might be TRBD1 (5 bases). V gave up 2 bases and J gave up 4 bases, with 9 bases separating them. The CDR3 consists of 13 residues. Germline V gene lookup returns CDR1 SGHRS and CDR2 YFSETQ. This CDR3 is CASSFWGVTEAFF. DNA for the CDR3: TGCGCCAGCAGCTTCTGGGGGGTCACTGAAGCTTTCTTT.

The chain joins TRBV4-3 to TRBJ1-5; D is uncertain. The CDR3 is 16 residues long. Trimming left V 0 bases short and J 0 bases short, with 9 bases between. The germline V gene has CDR1 LGHNA and CDR2 YSLEER. In DNA form, the CDR3 reads TGCGCCAGCAGCCAAGAGGAGGGAACTAGCAATCAGCCCCAGCATTTT. Its translation: CASSQEEGTSNQPQHF.

The gene calls are TRBV6-1 and TRBJ1-6, with 11 bases lining up with TRBD1. This CDR3 is built from 14 residues. V lost 8 bases to trimming and J lost 9 bases; unmatched junction nucleotides: 6. Germline V lookup: CDR1 MNHNS, CDR2 SASEGT. The DNA of the CDR3 is TGTGCCAGCGTCCCGGGACAGGGGGGTTCACCCCTCCACTTT. Amino acids: CASVPGQGGSPLHF.

This chain connects TRBV4-1 to TRBJ1-4, with D possibly being TRBD1 (5 bases). The germline V gene has CDR1 MGHRA and CDR2 YSYEKL. Trimming left V 2 bases short and J 5 bases short, with 12 bases between. The CDR3 runs 15 residues. CDR3 nucleotides: TGCGCCAGCAGCCAACCAGGGATTACAAATGAAAAACTGTTTTTT. It translates to CASSQPGITNEKLFF.

The genes are TRBV28 and TRBJ1-5; D unresolved. This CDR3 is 11 amino acids long. The V gene lost 5 bases and the J gene lost 5 bases, with 4 bases spanning the gap. Germline values: CDR1 MDHEN, CDR2 SYDVKM. CDR3 DNA sequence: TGTGCCAGCAGTGTCTATCAGCCCCAGCATTTT. It is translated as CASSVYQPQHF.

The genes are TRBV2 and TRBJ2-1; 13 bases match TRBD2. CDR1 is SNHLY and CDR2 is FYNNEI in the germline V gene. CDR3 length: 15 residues. Unmatched junction bases numbered 5, after V lost 2 bases and J lost 10 bases. This CDR3 is CASSEFTSGGEEQFF. CDR3 sequence (DNA): TGTGCCAGCAGTGAATTCACTAGCGGGGGGGAGGAGCAGTTCTTC.

The chain carries TRBV4-1 and TRBJ2-7; 10 bases are shared with TRBD2. CDR1 is MGHRA and CDR2 is YSYEKL in the germline V gene. This CDR3 contains 15 residues. V lost 6 bases to trimming and J lost 5 bases; unmatched junction nucleotides: 10. The CDR3 bases are TGCGCCAGCAGGAACCCCACTAGCGGGAAGGACGAGCAGTACTTC. As protein: CASRNPTSGKDEQYF.

The chain uses TRBV5-1 and TRBJ2-5, with 8 positions matching TRBD1. This CDR3 has 15 residues. V lost 4 bases, J lost 0 bases, and 5 bases stayed unmatched. From germline, CDR1 is SGHRS and CDR2 YFSETQ. The CDR3 sequence is CASSPGQADQETQYF. In nucleotides, the CDR3 is TGCGCCAGCAGCCCGGGACAGGCTGACCAAGAGACCCAGTACTTC.

The rearrangement joins TRBV6-5 to TRBJ1-4; TRBD1 matches at 7 bases. CDR1 and CDR2 (germline): MNHEY, SVGAGI. This CDR3 contains 15 residues. V gave up 4 bases and J gave up 7 bases; unmatched junction bases: 9. CDR3 sequence (DNA): TGTGCCAGCAGTTCGGAGGGGGCTCGAGGTGAAAAACTGTTTTTT. Translation gives CASSSEGARGEKLFF.

The V gene is TRBV19, the J gene TRBJ1-1; 7 positions agree with TRBD1. Germline values: CDR1 LNHDA, CDR2 SQIVND (reference sequence). CDR3 length: 15 amino acids. With 4 bases clipped from V and 0 bases from J, the junction kept 5 bases outside the gene matches. The CDR3 here is CASSNRGQLNTEAFF. CDR3 DNA sequence: TGTGCCAGTAGTAACCGGGGACAGTTGAACACTGAAGCTTTCTTT.

The chain recombines TRBV6-1 with TRBJ1-2; 7 bases match TRBD1. Germline trimming cut 6 bases from V and 8 bases from J; bases unmatched to any gene: 6. The germline V gene encodes CDR1 MNHNS and CDR2 SASEGT. This CDR3 is 12 amino acids long. CDR3 nucleotide sequence: TGTGCCAGCAGCCGGACAGGAGGAGGCTACACCTTC. It yields the protein CASSRTGGGYTF.

This clone was seen a few times. This chain connects TRBV6-5 to TRBJ2-7, with a tentative D call TRBD2 (6 bases). CDR1 is MNHEY and CDR2 is SVGAGI in the germline V gene. This CDR3 spans 14 amino acids. Trimming took off 4 bases at V and 3 bases at J, with 13 bases between the two ends. The CDR3 nucleotides are TGTGCCAGCAGTTCACCGGGACTCTTCTACGAGCAGTACTTC. This encodes CASSSPGLFYEQYF.